This TCR beta chain was recorded in a study of shared clonotypes between healthy human individuals. Sequencing was performed with immunoSEQ multiplex PCR; in TCRdb, only in-frame clones are kept and a portion is missing. Here the sample spans some 500,000 clones, 95% to 97% being singletons. Donors comprised healthy HIV-negative adults lacking recent acute infections or vaccinations. Negatively enriched CD4+ T cells were divided by CD45RA into naive and memory. This sequence originates from a young woman in good health. Sequenced input: naive CD4+ T cells sorted from blood. Subset: CD45RA+ positively selected.

In DNA, the CDR3 is TGTGCCAGCAGTGTCAGTTTGGACACCGGGGAGCTGTTTTTT. Protein: CASSVSLDTGELFF. This chain joins TRBV27 and TRBJ2-2; D is uncertain. This CDR3 is built from 14 residues. Germline CDR1 MNHEY, CDR2 SMNVEV (reference sequence). The V and J ends lost 5 bases and 3 bases respectively, with 10 bases between them.